The entry that follows covers one T cell receptor beta chain sequence. TCRdb's table, derived via immunoSEQ multiplex PCR, lists solely in-frame clones and lacks some. The repertoire holds tens of thousands of clones, with roughly 80% as singletons. This sample is drawn from a study of OX40 agonist ivuxolimab in advanced cancers. In the study overall: Ivuxolimab, an antibody that agonizes OX40 (CD134), was administered to the patients. Every 2 weeks, patients got intravenous ivuxolimab at one of six dose levels (0.01-10 mg/kg). Aged roughly 23 to 90 with a mean of approximately 60 years, they were about 80% male. Eligibility rules accepted prior anti-PD-1, anti-PD-L1 or anti-CTLA-4 therapy, and 35% to 45% had some.

The CDR3 sequence is 15 residues long. The J segment lost 3 bases and the V segment lost 2 bases, leaving 5 bases of the junction unmatched. In germline, CDR1 is KGHSH, CDR2 LQKENI. The TCR originated in an adult with an advanced solid tumor such as melanoma, head and neck, liver or kidney cancer. The material sequenced was CD4+ or CD8+ T cells sorted from blood, taken in a trial of the OX40 agonist ivuxolimab. J is TRBJ1-2 and V is TRBV18, with TRBD1 matching 8 bases. The CDR3 bases are TGTGCCAGCTCACCAATACAGGGGGGAGACTATGGCTACACCTTC. This translates into CASSPIQGGDYGYTF.